Listed below are T cell receptor beta chains from one sample, sequenced in a study of a mutant IDH1 vaccine in newly diagnosed glioma. Antigens of these TCRs are unknown. The protocol was immunoSEQ multiplex PCR, while the TCRdb copy is restricted to in-frame clones and leaves out a portion. Of tens of thousands of clones listed, 81% are singletons. This specimen consisted of PBMCs, obtained from a glioma patient whose treatment included an IDH1 peptide vaccine. All receptors derive from a man aged 40-49 years with glioma. Each CDR3 is given without its conserved first and last residue. Expanded clones are given a class, and other clones once, few, many or no size at all.

13	once	TRBV28	TRBJ1-5	ASNDRTKGNQPQH
12	NA	TRBV28	TRBJ1-2	ASKSGEPNYGYT
10	NA	TRBV4-3	TRBJ2-7	ASSLHGGAQY
13	NA	TRBV11-2	TRBJ2-1	ASSSPGLARNEQF
14	NA	TRBV5-4	TRBJ1-2	ASSPKPTGTEYGYT
13	NA	TRBV6-4	TRBJ2-3	ASSRVAGVTDTQY
12	NA	TRBV5-1	TRBJ1-5	ASSLVGGNQPQH
13	NA	TRBV6-5	TRBJ2-1	ASSVMLTGSSEQF
10	NA	TRBV5-6	TRBJ2-1	ASSPIDNEQF
13	few	TRBV7-8	TRBJ1-5	ASSLRPGDGQPQH
11	once	TRBV19	TRBJ1-3	ASFTGFGNTIY
13	few	TRBV4-1	TRBJ1-4	ASSQADGWNEKLF
12	few	TRBV7-9	TRBJ1-2	ASTLKAPGYGYT
13	NA	TRBV7-6	TRBJ2-7	ASSGTGTGGREQY
17	NA	TRBV19	TRBJ2-6	ASSIGSSGRASGANVLT
11	NA	TRBV11-3	TRBJ2-5	ASSLASQETQY
13	NA	TRBV5-6	TRBJ2-3	ASSFASGSTDTQY
13	NA	TRBV10-3	TRBJ1-3	AISKGGSSGNTIY
10	NA	TRBV19	TRBJ1-2	ASGRGDYGYT
11	NA	TRBV25-1	TRBJ1-1	ASTSWVGTEAF
15	NA	TRBV5-8	TRBJ1-4	ASSQEAVTGRKEKLF
14	NA	TRBV5-4	TRBJ2-3	ASSPYPGRDTDTQY
13	NA	TRBV27	TRBJ2-2	ASRLGTVGPGELF
12	NA	TRBV19	TRBJ1-5	ASSWSVSNQPQH
11	NA	TRBV7-9	TRBJ2-1	ASSLDRSGEQF
13	NA	TRBV12-5	TRBJ2-5	ASGAGTGLGETQY
14	NA	TRBV5-1	TRBJ2-1	ASSLASEDFLNEQF
13	NA	TRBV7-2	TRBJ2-3	ASSRDRVLGDTQY
11	NA	TRBV28	TRBJ1-2	ASSRDSGAGYT
13	NA	TRBV5-1	TRBJ1-4	ASSFNSATNEKLF
12	NA	TRBV7-2	TRBJ1-1	ASSRDRVNTEAF
12	NA	TRBV6-5	TRBJ1-4	ASSPPGWGEKLF
8	NA	TRBV11-2	TRBJ2-3	ANYTDTQY
10	NA	TRBV29-1	TRBJ2-7	SVVGAVYEQY
12	NA	TRBV2	TRBJ2-3	ASSGTSVTDTQY
14	NA	TRBV5-1	TRBJ1-6	ASSLVARTGTSPLH